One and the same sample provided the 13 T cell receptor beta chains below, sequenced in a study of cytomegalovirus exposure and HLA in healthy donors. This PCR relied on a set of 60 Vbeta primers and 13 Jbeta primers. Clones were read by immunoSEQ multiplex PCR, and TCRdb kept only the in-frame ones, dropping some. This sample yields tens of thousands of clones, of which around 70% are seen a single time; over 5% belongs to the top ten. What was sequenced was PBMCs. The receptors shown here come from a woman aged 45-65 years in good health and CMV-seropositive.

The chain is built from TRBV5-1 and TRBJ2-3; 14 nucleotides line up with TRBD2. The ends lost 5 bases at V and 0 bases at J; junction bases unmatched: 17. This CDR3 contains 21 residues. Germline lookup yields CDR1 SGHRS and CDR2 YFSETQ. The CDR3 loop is CASSFAGTSGGVLTSTDTQYF. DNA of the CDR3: TGCGCCAGCAGTTTCGCCGGGACTAGCGGGGGTGTACTGACTAGCACAGATACGCAGTATTTT. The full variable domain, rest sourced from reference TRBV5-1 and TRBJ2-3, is KAGVTQTPRYLIKTRGQQVTLSCSPISGHRSVSWYQQTPGQGLQFLFEYFSETQRNKGNFPGRFSGRQFSNSRSEMNVSTLELGDSALYLCASSFAGTSGGVLTSTDTQYFGPGTRLTVL.

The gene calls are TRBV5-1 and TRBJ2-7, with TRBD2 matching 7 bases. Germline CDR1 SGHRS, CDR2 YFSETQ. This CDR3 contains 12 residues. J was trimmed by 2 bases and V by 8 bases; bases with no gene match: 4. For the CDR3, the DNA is TGCGCCAGGGGGGGGAGACCCTACGAGCAGTACTTC. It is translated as CARGGRPYEQYF.

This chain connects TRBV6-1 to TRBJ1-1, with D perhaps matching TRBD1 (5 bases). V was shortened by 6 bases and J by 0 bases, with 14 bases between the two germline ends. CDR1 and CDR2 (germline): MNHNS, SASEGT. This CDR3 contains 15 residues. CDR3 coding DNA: TGTGCCAGCAGGAGTTATCGGGGGTTGAACACTGAAGCTTTCTTT. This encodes CASRSYRGLNTEAFF.

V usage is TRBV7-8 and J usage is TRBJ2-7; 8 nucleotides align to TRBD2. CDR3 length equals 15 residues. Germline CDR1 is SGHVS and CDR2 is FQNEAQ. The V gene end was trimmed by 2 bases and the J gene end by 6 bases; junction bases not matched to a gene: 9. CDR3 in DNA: TGTGCCAGCAGCTTACAAACCGGGAGGGCCGGCGAGCAGTACTTC. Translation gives CASSLQTGRAGEQYF.

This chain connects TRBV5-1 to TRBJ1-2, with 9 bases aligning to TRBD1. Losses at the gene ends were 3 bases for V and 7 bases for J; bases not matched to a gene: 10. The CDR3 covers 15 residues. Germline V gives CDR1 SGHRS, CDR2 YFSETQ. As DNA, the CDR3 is TGCGCCAGCAGCTGGGGGGACAGGGAAATGGCTGGCTACACCTTC. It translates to CASSWGDREMAGYTF.

DNA for the CDR3: TGTGCCAGTAAAGGAGACGGGAACACCGGGGAGCTGTTTTTT. Protein product: CASKGDGNTGELFF. The chain recombines TRBV19 with TRBJ2-2, with D unresolved. V was shortened by 7 bases and J by 1 base, with 10 bases between the two germline ends. In germline, CDR1 is LNHDA, CDR2 SQIVND (reference sequence). This CDR3 has 14 residues.

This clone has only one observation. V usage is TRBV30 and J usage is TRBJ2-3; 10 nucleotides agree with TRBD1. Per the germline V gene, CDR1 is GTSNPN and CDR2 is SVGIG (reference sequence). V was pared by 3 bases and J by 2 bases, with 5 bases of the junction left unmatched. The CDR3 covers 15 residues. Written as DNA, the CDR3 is TGTGCCTGGAGGGGACAGGGGCGACCCACAGATACGCAGTATTTT. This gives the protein CAWRGQGRPTDTQYF.

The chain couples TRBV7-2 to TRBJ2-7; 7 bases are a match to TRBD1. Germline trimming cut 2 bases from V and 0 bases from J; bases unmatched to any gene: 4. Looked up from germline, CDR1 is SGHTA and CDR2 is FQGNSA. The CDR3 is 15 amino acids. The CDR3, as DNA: TGTGCCAGCAGCTTACTACAGGGGTACTCCTACGAGCAGTACTTC. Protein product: CASSLLQGYSYEQYF.

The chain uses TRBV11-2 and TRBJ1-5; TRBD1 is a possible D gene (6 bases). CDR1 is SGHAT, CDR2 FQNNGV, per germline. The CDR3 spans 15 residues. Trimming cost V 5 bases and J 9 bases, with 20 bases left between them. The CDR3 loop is CASSPIRGASGPQHF. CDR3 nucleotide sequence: TGTGCCAGCAGCCCCATTCGGGGGGCTAGTGGGCCCCAGCATTTT.

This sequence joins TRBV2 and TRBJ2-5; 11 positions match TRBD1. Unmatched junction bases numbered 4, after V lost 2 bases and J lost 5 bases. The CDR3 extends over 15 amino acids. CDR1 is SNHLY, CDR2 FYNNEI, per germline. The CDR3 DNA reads TGTGCCAGCAGTGAACGTGGGGACAGGGGGGAGACCCAGTACTTC. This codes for CASSERGDRGETQYF. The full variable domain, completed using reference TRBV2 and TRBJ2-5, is EPEVTQTPSHQVTQMGQEVILRCVPISNHLYFYWYRQILGQKVEFLVSFYNNEISEKSEIFDDQFSVERPDGSNFTLKIRSTKLEDSAMYFCASSERGDRGETQYFGPGTRLLVL.

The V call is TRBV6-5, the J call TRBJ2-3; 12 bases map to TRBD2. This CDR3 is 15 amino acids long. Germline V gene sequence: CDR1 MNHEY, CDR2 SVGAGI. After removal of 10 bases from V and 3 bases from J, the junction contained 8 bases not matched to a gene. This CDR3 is CATLTSGRRTDTQYF. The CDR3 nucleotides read TGTGCCACTCTAACTAGCGGGAGGCGGACAGATACGCAGTATTTT.

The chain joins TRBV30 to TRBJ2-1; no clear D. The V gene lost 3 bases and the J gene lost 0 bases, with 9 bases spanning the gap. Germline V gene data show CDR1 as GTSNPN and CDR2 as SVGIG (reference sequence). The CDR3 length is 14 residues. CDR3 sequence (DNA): TGTGCCTGGAGCGAGGATATCTCCTACAATGAGCAGTTCTTC. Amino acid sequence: CAWSEDISYNEQFF.

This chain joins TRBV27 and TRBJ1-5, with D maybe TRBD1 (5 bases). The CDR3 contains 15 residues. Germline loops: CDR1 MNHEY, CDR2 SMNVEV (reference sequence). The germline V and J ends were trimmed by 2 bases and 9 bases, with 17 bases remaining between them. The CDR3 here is CASSLSKGMFWPQHF. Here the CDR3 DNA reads TGTGCCAGCAGTTTAAGTAAGGGGATGTTCTGGCCCCAGCATTTT.